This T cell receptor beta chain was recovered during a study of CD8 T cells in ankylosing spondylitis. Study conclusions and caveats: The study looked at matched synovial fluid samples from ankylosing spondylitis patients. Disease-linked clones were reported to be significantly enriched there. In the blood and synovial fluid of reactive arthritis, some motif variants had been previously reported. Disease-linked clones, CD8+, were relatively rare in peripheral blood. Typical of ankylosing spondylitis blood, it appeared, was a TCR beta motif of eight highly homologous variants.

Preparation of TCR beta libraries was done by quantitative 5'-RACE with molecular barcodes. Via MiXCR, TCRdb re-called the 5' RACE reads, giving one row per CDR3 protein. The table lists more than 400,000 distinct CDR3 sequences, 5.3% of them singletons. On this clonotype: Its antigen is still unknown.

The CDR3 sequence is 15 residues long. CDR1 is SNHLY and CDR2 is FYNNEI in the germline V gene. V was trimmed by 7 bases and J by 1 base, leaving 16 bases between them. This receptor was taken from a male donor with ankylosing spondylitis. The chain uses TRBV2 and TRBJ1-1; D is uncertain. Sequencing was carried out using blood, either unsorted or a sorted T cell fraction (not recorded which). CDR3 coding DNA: TGTGCCAGCAATGGGATAGGGCACCAGAACACTGAAGCTTTCTTT. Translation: CASNGIGHQNTEAFF.